Below are 32 T cell receptor beta chains sequenced from a single sample in a study of T cells in Graves' hyperthyroidism and ophthalmopathy. Template material for amplifying TCR beta CDR3 regions consisted of RNA transcripts. HTBI primers drove first-round RT-PCR of the TCR CDR3. TCRdb ran MiXCR on the multiplex PCR reads and lists one entry per CDR3 protein. The sample holds 730,000 or so distinct CDR3 sequences, around a sixth seen once. Sequenced: blood. Every receptor here comes from a woman between 50 and 59 years old with Graves' hyperthyroidism that later progressed to Graves' ophthalmopathy.

The chain uses TRBV5-1 and TRBJ2-5, with D perhaps being TRBD1 or TRBD2 (5 bases each). V was clipped by 4 bases and J by 7 bases, with 20 bases between them. This CDR3 contains 15 residues. CDR1 and CDR2 (germline): SGHRS, YFSETQ. CDR3 loop: CASSRGPGGGGTQYF. The CDR3 DNA reads as TGCGCCAGCAGCCGGGGACCCGGAGGTGGAGGGACCCAGTACTTC. Filled out from reference TRBV5-1 and TRBJ2-5, the complete variable domain reads KAGVTQTPRYLIKTRGQQVTLSCSPISGHRSVSWYQQTPGQGLQFLFEYFSETQRNKGNFPGRFSGRQFSNSRSEMNVSTLELGDSALYLCASSRGPGGGGTQYFGPGTRLLVL.

The V call is TRBV11-2, the J call TRBJ2-7; no firm D call. V lost 5 bases and J 3 bases, leaving 20 bases between the germline ends. Germline CDR1 SGHAT, CDR2 FQNNGV. The CDR3 has 16 residues. The DNA of the CDR3 is TGTGCCAGCAGCCTCCATCTCACGTCCCGTGGCTACGAGCAGTACTTC. Translation gives CASSLHLTSRGYEQYF.

In this sample, this clonotype turned up many times. The chain joins TRBV11-2 to TRBJ2-1; no clear D. The ends were cut back, 3 bases at V and 9 bases at J, with 15 bases in the middle. Germline-derived CDR1 and CDR2 are SGHAT and FQNNGV. This CDR3 has 14 amino acids. CDR3 sequence: CASSFPRTAFEQFF. The CDR3 region has the DNA TGTGCCAGCAGCTTCCCCCGGACGGCTTTTGAGCAGTTCTTC.

This clonotype was counted many times. This chain connects TRBV7-6 to TRBJ2-3, with 8 bases fitting TRBD1. The CDR3 is 14 residues long. Germline CDR1 is SGHVS and CDR2 is FNYEAQ. Trimming cost V 4 bases and J 5 bases; bases outside gene matches: 5. The CDR3 reads CASSSGQGEDTQYF. In DNA form, the CDR3 reads TGTGCCAGCAGCTCCGGACAGGGTGAAGATACGCAGTATTTT.

This clonotype turned up a few times. The gene calls are TRBV18 and TRBJ2-7; 9 bases are shared with TRBD1. This CDR3 has 15 residues. V lost 3 bases and J lost 4; bases outside the gene matches: 7. From germline, CDR1 is KGHSH and CDR2 LQKENI. The CDR3: CASSPVDRGLYEQYF. In DNA form, the CDR3 reads TGTGCCAGCTCACCGGTGGACAGGGGACTATACGAGCAGTACTTC.

This clonotype has a count of ten or more. The J gene is TRBJ1-2, the V gene TRBV30, with D hard to call. The CDR3 sequence is 14 residues long. Germline V lookup: CDR1 GTSNPN, CDR2 SVGIG (reference sequence). With 0 bases removed from V and 4 bases from J, the gap between germline ends came to 12 bases. Here the CDR3 DNA reads TGTGCCTGGAGTGTCGCCCTGTCACCCTATGGCTACACCTTC. Translated, it gives CAWSVALSPYGYTF.

Ten or more counts support this clonotype. The chain has TRBV6-2 or TRBV6-3 and TRBJ2-3; D is perhaps TRBD2 (6 bases). Trimming left V 2 bases short and J 3 bases short, with 18 bases between. Looked up from germline, CDR1 is MNHEY and CDR2 is SVGEGT. The CDR3 length is 17 residues. The CDR3 region is CASSYGDWGPVTDTQYF. CDR3 coding DNA: TGTGCCAGCAGTTACGGGGACTGGGGTCCGGTTACAGATACGCAGTATTTT.

The rearrangement uses TRBV6-5 and TRBJ1-1; 9 positions agree with TRBD1. Germline CDR1 reads MNHEY; CDR2 reads SVGAGI. This CDR3 is 16 amino acids long. The V and J ends lost 4 bases and 4 bases, in that order; junction bases with no gene match: 10. The CDR3 region has the DNA TGTGCCAGCAGTTCATTGAGGGACAGGGTCTCCACTGAAGCTTTCTTT. Its protein is CASSSLRDRVSTEAFF.

This chain uses TRBV7-9 with TRBJ2-7; the D gene is possibly TRBD1 (6 bases). V dropped 4 bases and J dropped 2 bases, with 9 bases sitting between them. This CDR3 spans 13 amino acids. CDR1 is SEHNR and CDR2 is FQNEAQ in the germline V gene (reference sequence). The CDR3 spells CASSWGHTYEQYF. CDR3 in DNA: TGTGCCAGCAGCTGGGGACATACCTACGAGCAGTACTTC.

This clonotype was counted once. A much larger clone differs by one base, so this may be a read error. The chain combines TRBV6-9 with TRBJ2-7; 10 bases match TRBD2. The trim removed 4 bases at V and 2 bases at J, leaving 11 bases unmatched. The germline gives CDR1 MNHGY, CDR2 SVAAGI. The CDR3 is 17 residues long. CDR3 sequence: CASSSAAHSGGTYEQYF. In nucleotides, the CDR3 is TGTGCCAGCAGTTCCGCCGCCCATAGCGGGGGGACCTACGAGCAGTACTTC.

This clonotype was seen a handful of times. The V gene is TRBV20-1, the J gene TRBJ1-1; D not resolved. The germline CDR1 and CDR2 sequences are DFQATT and SNEGSKA (reference sequence). V shed 0 bases and J shed 7 bases, with 12 bases lying between them. The CDR3 is 13 residues long. CDR3 in DNA: TGCAGTGCTAGAGAACTCGGGGAGGGTGAAGCTTTCTTT. It encodes CSARELGEGEAFF.

At least ten counts were recorded for this clonotype. The rearrangement uses TRBV7-3 and TRBJ2-3, with D possibly TRBD2 on 6 matching bases. Germline CDR1 SGHTA, CDR2 FQGTGA. V lost 6 bases and J lost 0, with 13 bases in between. This CDR3 has 15 residues. In DNA, the CDR3 is TGTGCCAGCAGTTCAACCGGGACTAGCACAGATACGCAGTATTTT. It yields the protein CASSSTGTSTDTQYF.

DNA for the CDR3: TGTGCCAGCAGCTTATCTTCGGCTAGCACAGATACGCAGTATTTT. Its translation: CASSLSSASTDTQYF. The chain joins TRBV7-2 to TRBJ2-3, with D uncertain. This CDR3 spans 15 amino acids. Looked up from germline, CDR1 is SGHTA and CDR2 is FQGNSA. Trimming left V 2 bases short and J 0 bases short, with 9 bases between.

The V and J genes are TRBV6-1 and TRBJ1-3, with a weak D call TRBD1 (5 bases). This CDR3 spans 16 amino acids. Germline V CDR1 and CDR2: MNHNS, SASEGT. V lost 6 bases and J lost 0, with 15 bases in between. CDR3 region: CASSPSGTPSGNTIYF. CDR3 sequence (DNA): TGTGCCAGCAGCCCATCGGGGACCCCCTCTGGAAACACCATATATTTT.

This clonotype was counted a few times. The chain links TRBV6-1 to TRBJ1-1, with D tentatively TRBD1 (6 bases). Looked up from germline, CDR1 is MNHNS and CDR2 is SASEGT. This CDR3 has 15 amino acids. The V end lost 4 bases, the J end lost 5 bases, and 17 bases lay between the germline ends. The CDR3 sequence: CASSGLGGARTEAFF. The CDR3 nucleotides read TGTGCCAGCAGTGGACTGGGGGGGGCAAGGACTGAAGCTTTCTTT.

The chain joins TRBV6-1 to TRBJ2-5; 10 bases align to TRBD2. Germline values: CDR1 MNHNS, CDR2 SASEGT. The CDR3 loop spans 13 amino acids. Trimming at V came to 6 bases and at J to 5 bases, leaving 3 bases not matched to a gene. CDR3 coding DNA: TGTGCCAGCAGCAATAGCGGGGGGGAGACCCAGTACTTC. Residues: CASSNSGGETQYF.

Ten or more counts support this clonotype. The chain links TRBV14 to TRBJ2-7, with 7 nucleotides matching TRBD1. The CDR3 has 14 residues. Germline CDR1 reads SGHDN; CDR2 reads FVKESK. The trim removed 4 bases at V and 0 bases at J, leaving 3 bases unmatched. CDR3 amino acids: CASSRGQVSYEQYF. The DNA for the CDR3 is TGTGCCAGCAGCCGAGGACAGGTCTCCTACGAGCAGTACTTC.

This clonotype was seen many times. This chain links TRBV2 with TRBJ2-1, with 10 bases matching TRBD1. The CDR3 runs 14 residues. From germline, CDR1 is SNHLY and CDR2 FYNNEI. The V and J ends lost 10 bases and 6 bases, in that order; junction bases with no gene match: 9. For the CDR3, the DNA is TGTGCCACGACAGGACAGGGGGTAGTCAATGAGCAGTTCTTC. It specifies CATTGQGVVNEQFF.

This clonotype has more than one count but fewer than ten. The chain carries TRBV10-1 and TRBJ2-1, with a weak D call TRBD1 (6 bases). V was clipped by 1 base and J by 5 bases, with 15 bases between them. Germline V CDR1 and CDR2: WNHNN, SYGVQD (reference sequence). The CDR3 covers 16 residues. The CDR3 DNA follows: TGCGCCAGCAGTGAGTTGTCGGGTGGACAGAACAATGAGCAGTTCTTC. Its translation: CASSELSGGQNNEQFF.

This clonotype has at least ten counts. The chain links TRBV6-1 to TRBJ1-1; TRBD1 matches 10 bases. The trim removed 5 bases at V and 2 bases at J, leaving 5 bases unmatched. There are 15 residues in the CDR3. Germline CDR1 reads MNHNS; CDR2 reads SASEGT. The CDR3 nucleotides are TGTGCCAGCAGTATACGGACAGGGGGAAACACTGAAGCTTTCTTT. Amino acids: CASSIRTGGNTEAFF.

This chain connects TRBV4-1 to TRBJ2-7; D uncertain. Trimming cost V 1 base and J 2 bases, with 9 bases left between them. From germline, CDR1 is MGHRA and CDR2 YSYEKL. The CDR3 covers 14 residues. The CDR3 nucleotides read TGCGCCAGCAGCCAAGTCTACGGTACCTACGAGCAGTACTTC. As protein: CASSQVYGTYEQYF.

This clonotype occurred many times. The chain is built from TRBV2 and TRBJ2-7; 7 positions agree with TRBD1. Germline-derived CDR1 and CDR2 are SNHLY and FYNNEI. The CDR3 is 14 amino acids. The junction had 10 bases not matched to a gene; V was cut back by 8 bases and J by 3 bases. The CDR3 sequence: CASQGQLRGYEQYF. The CDR3 DNA reads as TGTGCCAGCCAGGGACAGCTCAGAGGCTACGAGCAGTACTTC.

The chain links TRBV3-1 to TRBJ1-4; 8 bases are a match to TRBD1. This CDR3 is built from 14 residues. CDR1 is LGHDT and CDR2 is YNNKEL in the germline V gene (reference sequence). The V and J ends lost 4 bases and 8 bases, in that order; junction bases with no gene match: 6. CDR3 loop: CASSPTGAREKLFF. DNA of the CDR3: TGTGCCAGCAGCCCGACAGGGGCTAGGGAAAAACTGTTTTTT.

This clonotype came up many times. V is TRBV3-1 and J is TRBJ2-1; either TRBD1 or TRBD2 may supply D (6 bases each). The CDR3 is made up of 13 amino acids. V gave up 5 bases and J gave up 9 bases, with 14 bases separating them. In germline, CDR1 is LGHDT, CDR2 YNNKEL (reference sequence). The CDR3 is CASSKRGEGEQFF. In DNA, the CDR3 is TGTGCCAGCAGCAAGAGGGGGGAAGGTGAGCAGTTCTTC.

The rearrangement links TRBV6-2 or TRBV6-3 to TRBJ2-5; perhaps TRBD2 as D (5 bases). CDR1 and CDR2 from the germline V gene are MNHEY and SVGEGT. The CDR3 has 15 amino acids. V was shortened by 3 bases and J by 4 bases, with 15 bases between the two germline ends. The DNA for the CDR3 is TGTGCCAGCAGTTATCTACGGGGAATTGGAGAGACCCAGTACTTC. This translates into CASSYLRGIGETQYF.

The chain is built from TRBV6-6 and TRBJ1-1; 7 bases line up with TRBD1. The CDR3 contains 18 residues. Germline CDR1 MNHNY, CDR2 SVGAGI (reference sequence). The V segment lost 2 bases and the J segment 2 bases; nucleotides outside the gene matches: 14. CDR3: CASSYRPVGRGSNTEAFF. CDR3 DNA: TGTGCCAGCAGTTACCGTCCCGTGGGCAGGGGGTCCAACACTGAAGCTTTCTTT.

This clonotype was counted only a few times. The rearrangement joins TRBV3-1 to TRBJ2-5, with TRBD1 as a possible D gene (6 bases). V was shortened by 0 bases and J by 4 bases, with 12 bases between the two germline ends. Germline V gene data show CDR1 as LGHDT and CDR2 as YNNKEL (reference sequence). This CDR3 is 15 amino acids long. The CDR3 region is CASSQDDGGAETQYF. The CDR3 nucleotides read TGTGCCAGCAGCCAAGATGATGGGGGCGCAGAGACCCAGTACTTC.

This clonotype was counted many times. The CDR3 DNA reads as TGTGCCAGCTCACCCCCTCCCGTGGAGTTTTCCATGAACACTGAAGCTTTCTTT. Translating gives CASSPPPVEFSMNTEAFF. The chain joins TRBV18 to TRBJ1-1; D is uncertain. Germline CDR1 KGHSH, CDR2 LQKENI. V lost 3 bases to trimming and J lost 0 bases, with 20 bases between them. CDR3 length: 18 amino acids. The complete variable domain, with remaining parts taken from reference TRBV18 and TRBJ1-1, reads NAGVMQNPRHLVRRRGQEARLRCSPMKGHSHVYWYRQLPEEGLKFMVYLQKENIIDESGMPKERFSAEFPKEGPSILRIQQVVRGDSAAYFCASSPPPVEFSMNTEAFFGQGTRLTVV.

This clonotype was seen at least ten times. The chain employs TRBV3-1 and TRBJ1-1; no clear D. Per germline, CDR1 LGHDT and CDR2 YNNKEL (reference sequence). This CDR3 contains 15 residues. Trimming took off 5 bases at V and 1 base at J, with 14 bases between the two ends. CDR3 nucleotide sequence: TGTGCCAGCAGCGAGGGCGGGCGGAGGAACACTGAAGCTTTCTTT. It codes for CASSEGGRRNTEAFF.

The chain employs TRBV20-1 and TRBJ2-1, with D hard to call. Germline-derived CDR1 and CDR2 are DFQATT and SNEGSKA (reference sequence). The V end was cut by 6 bases, the J end by 8 bases, with 20 bases between. This CDR3 contains 14 residues. CDR3 loop: CSAATEVGLDEQFF. CDR3 nucleotides: TGCAGTGCCGCGACGGAAGTAGGGCTCGATGAGCAGTTCTTC.

At least ten counts were recorded for this clonotype. The chain is built from TRBV7-9 and TRBJ1-1; D possibly corresponds to TRBD1 (5 bases). CDR3 length equals 16 residues. CDR1 is SEHNR and CDR2 is FQNEAQ in the germline V gene (reference sequence). V was shortened by 5 bases and J by 4 bases, with 20 bases between the two germline ends. CDR3 sequence (DNA): TGTGCCAGCAGCCCCCTTATGAGGGGCTCTGGCACTGAAGCTTTCTTT. It yields the protein CASSPLMRGSGTEAFF.

This clonotype came up many times. The chain has TRBV20-1 and TRBJ1-2; D is undetermined. Germline values: CDR1 DFQATT, CDR2 SNEGSKA (reference sequence). CDR3 length: 14 amino acids. CDR3 residues: CSGILAERFYGYTF. The DNA of the CDR3 is TGCTCTGGGATCTTAGCCGAACGATTCTATGGCTACACCTTC.